Shown below are 29 T cell receptor beta chains from a single sample sequenced in a study of molecular identifiers for immune sequencing clone quantification. TCRdb processed the PCR reads anew with MiXCR; each CDR3 protein has one entry. Here the sample spans some 680,000 distinct CDR3 sequences, 25% being singletons. Material: naive CD8+ T cells from blood, with Jurkat cell RNA spiked in. Described subset: FACS-sorted CD8+CD4-CCR7+CD45RA+ naive T cells. These receptors were taken from a human donor in good health. Some libraries in this study had Jurkat cell RNA spiked in.

This clonotype was recorded at least ten times. This chain joins TRBV7-9 and TRBJ2-7, with D possibly matching TRBD2 (5 bases). The V and J ends lost 5 bases and 12 bases respectively, with 17 bases between them. This CDR3 spans 12 amino acids. Germline values: CDR1 SEHNR, CDR2 FQNEAQ (reference sequence). DNA of the CDR3: TGTGCCAGCAGCCGACCCCCCGAGGGTACGTACTTC. Its translation: CASSRPPEGTYF.

Many counts were recorded for this clonotype. This sequence joins TRBV28 and TRBJ2-5, with TRBD2 matching 9 bases. Germline CDR1 MDHEN, CDR2 SYDVKM. The junction had 6 bases not matched to a gene; V was cut back by 5 bases and J by 5 bases. The length of the CDR3 is 14 residues. DNA of the CDR3: TGTGCCAGCAGTGGTAGCGGGAGAGGTGAGACCCAGTACTTC. This encodes CASSGSGRGETQYF. Looking up the rest from reference TRBV28 and TRBJ2-5 gives the full variable domain: DVKVTQSSRYLVKRTGEKVFLECVQDMDHENMFWYRQDPGLGLRLIYFSYDVKMKEKGDIPEGYSVSREKKERFSLILESASTNQTSMYLCASSGSGRGETQYFGPGTRLLVL.

This clonotype occurred many times. The chain uses TRBV5-4 and TRBJ2-5; the D is unclear. The V gene lost 6 bases and the J gene lost 2 bases, with 11 bases spanning the gap. Per germline, CDR1 SGHNT and CDR2 YYREEE (reference sequence). This CDR3 has 13 residues. The CDR3 DNA follows: TGTGCCAGCACCAAAGACTTACAAGAGACCCAGTACTTC. Protein product: CASTKDLQETQYF. Full variable domain (missing parts from reference TRBV5-4 and TRBJ2-5): ETGVTQSPTHLIKTRGQQVTLRCSSQSGHNTVSWYQQALGQGPQFIFQYYREEENGRGNFPPRFSGLQFPNYSSELNVNALELDDSALYLCASTKDLQETQYFGPGTRLLVL.

This clonotype appeared a few times. This rearrangement joins TRBV27 to TRBJ2-1, with TRBD1 as a possible D gene (6 bases). From germline, CDR1 is MNHEY and CDR2 SMNVEV (reference sequence). V was shortened by 0 bases and J by 9 bases, with 24 bases between the two germline ends. This CDR3 comprises 18 residues. The CDR3 spells CASSLSSVLGQGNGEQFF. The CDR3 bases are TGTGCCAGCAGTTTATCATCTGTCCTGGGGCAGGGGAACGGTGAGCAGTTCTTC.

Comments on this clonotype: This sequence may be a read error, since a much larger clone differs from it by one base. The J gene is TRBJ1-1, the V gene TRBV4-1; D call uncertain. The length of the CDR3 is 13 residues. Germline CDR1 is MGHRA and CDR2 is YSYEKL. The CDR3 protein is CASSRSRATEALF. The DNA of the CDR3 is TGCGCCAGCAGCCGGAGCAGAGCCACTGAAGCTCTCTTT.

On this clonotype itself: One junction end does not reproduce the germline sequence, and a read error may be involved. This chain links TRBV27 with TRBJ1-5; D unresolved. CDR3 size: 13 residues. The germline V gene encodes CDR1 MNHEY and CDR2 SMNVEV (reference sequence). CDR3 sequence: CASNLSSNQPQHF. The DNA for the CDR3 is TGTGCCAGCAATTTATCGTCGAATCAGCCCCAGCATTTT.

The chain recombines TRBV7-9 with TRBJ2-3; D is uncertain. There are 16 residues in the CDR3. Germline V gives CDR1 SEHNR, CDR2 FQNEAQ (reference sequence). V dropped 2 bases and J dropped 2 bases, with 14 bases sitting between them. As DNA, the CDR3 is TGTGCCAGCAGCTTAAGGTCCGCCGGCCCCACAGATACGCAGTATTTT. It codes for CASSLRSAGPTDTQYF.

About this clonotype itself: One base away lies a much larger clone, so this may be a sequencing read error. The rearrangement uses TRBV19 and TRBJ2-2; 10 nucleotides align to TRBD2. This CDR3 spans 17 amino acids. CDR1 and CDR2 from the germline V gene are LNHDA and SQIVND (reference sequence). DNA for the CDR3: TGTGCCAGTAGTAACACAGGACTAGCGGAGAACGCCGGGGAGCTGTTTTTT. This sequence encodes CASSNTGLAENAGELFF.

The genes are TRBV7-2 and TRBJ2-1; 11 positions agree with TRBD2. Germline V gene data show CDR1 as SGHTA and CDR2 as FQGNSA. With V trimmed by 5 bases and J by 4 bases, 7 bases remained unmatched. CDR3 length equals 16 residues. CDR3 nucleotides: TGTGCCAGCAGCCACACTAGCGGGGGCCTATACAATGAGCAGTTCTTC. Amino acid sequence: CASSHTSGGLYNEQFF.

This clonotype was counted between two and nine times. This sequence joins TRBV9 and TRBJ1-6; the D is unclear. The length of the CDR3 is 15 residues. Germline V gene data show CDR1 as SGDLS and CDR2 as YYNGEE. Trimming took off 3 bases at V and 6 bases at J, with 13 bases between the two ends. This CDR3 reads CASSARQGLNSPLHF. DNA for the CDR3: TGTGCCAGCAGCGCCCGACAAGGTCTTAATTCACCCCTCCACTTT.

This clonotype was observed many times. The chain employs TRBV27 and TRBJ2-3; no reliable D call. This CDR3 comprises 11 residues. V was trimmed by 8 bases and J by 8 bases, leaving 11 bases between them. CDR1 MNHEY and CDR2 SMNVEV come from the germline V gene (reference sequence). The CDR3 nucleotides read TGTGCCAGCGCTACCGGTGGTACGCAGTATTTT. It translates to CASATGGTQYF.

This clonotype has ten or more counts. The rearrangement joins TRBV4-3 to TRBJ1-1; D is unclear. Per germline, CDR1 LGHNA and CDR2 YSLEER. Trimming took 4 bases from V and 5 from J, leaving 17 bases between them. CDR3 length equals 15 residues. The CDR3 sequence: CASSPYLGSGTEAFF. The CDR3, as DNA: TGCGCCAGCAGCCCCTATCTAGGGTCGGGGACTGAAGCTTTCTTT.

This clonotype was counted a few times. V usage is TRBV5-4 and J usage is TRBJ2-7; TRBD2 matches at 7 bases. J gave up 2 bases and V 4 bases, and 6 bases lay outside the gene matches. The CDR3 contains 14 residues. The germline V gene has CDR1 SGHNT and CDR2 YYREEE (reference sequence). The CDR3 nucleotides read TGTGCCAGCAGCCCAGCGGGATTGGCCTACGAGCAGTACTTC. It specifies CASSPAGLAYEQYF. The full variable domain, completed using reference TRBV5-4 and TRBJ2-7, is ETGVTQSPTHLIKTRGQQVTLRCSSQSGHNTVSWYQQALGQGPQFIFQYYREEENGRGNFPPRFSGLQFPNYSSELNVNALELDDSALYLCASSPAGLAYEQYFGPGTRLTVT.

This chain uses TRBV2 with TRBJ2-7, with 7 bases fitting TRBD1. Trimming took 7 bases from V and 6 from J; bases not matched to a gene: 6. The CDR3 loop spans 12 amino acids. CDR1 is SNHLY, CDR2 FYNNEI, per germline. The CDR3 reads CASNSRGSEQYF. The CDR3 DNA reads TGTGCCAGCAACAGCAGGGGGAGCGAGCAGTACTTC. The entire variable domain, with the rest obtained from reference TRBV2 and TRBJ2-7, is as follows: EPEVTQTPSHQVTQMGQEVILRCVPISNHLYFYWYRQILGQKVEFLVSFYNNEISEKSEIFDDQFSVERPDGSNFTLKIRSTKLEDSAMYFCASNSRGSEQYFGPGTRLTVT.

The table lists this clonotype with many counts. CDR3 sequence (DNA): TGCGCCAGCAGCCAAGTGGCAGGGGACCTCCTTCGGACCCAGTACTTC. Translation: CASSQVAGDLLRTQYF. This rearrangement joins TRBV4-1 to TRBJ2-5; D is perhaps TRBD1 (6 bases). The length of the CDR3 is 16 residues. The germline V and J ends were trimmed by 1 base and 7 bases, with 19 bases remaining between them. Germline V CDR1 and CDR2: MGHRA, YSYEKL.

This clonotype was seen many times. The CDR3 region has the DNA TGTGCCAGCAGTGAATTAAACAGGGGCGATGAGCAGTTCTTC. Translating gives CASSELNRGDEQFF. The V and J genes are TRBV2 and TRBJ2-1; 7 nucleotides match TRBD1. Germline V gene data show CDR1 as SNHLY and CDR2 as FYNNEI. This CDR3 is built from 14 residues. J was trimmed by 8 bases and V by 2 bases; bases with no gene match: 6.

V is TRBV13 and J is TRBJ1-6; D unclear. From germline, CDR1 is PRHDT and CDR2 FYEKMQ (reference sequence). V lost 6 bases and J 10 bases, leaving 16 bases between the germline ends. The CDR3 runs 14 residues. The CDR3: CASSAGGNRSPLHF. CDR3 nucleotide sequence: TGTGCCAGCAGTGCAGGTGGGAATCGGTCACCCCTCCACTTT.

The table lists this clonotype with many counts. V usage is TRBV12-3 or TRBV12-4 and J usage is TRBJ2-5; no firm D call. The V end lost 6 bases, the J end lost 0 bases, and 8 bases lay between the germline ends. This CDR3 comprises 13 residues. The CDR3 bases are TGTGCCAGCAGCCTGATGTACCAAGAGACCCAGTACTTC. Amino acid sequence: CASSLMYQETQYF.

The chain joins TRBV10-2 to TRBJ2-1, with TRBD2 identical over 9 bases. With 0 bases clipped from V and 7 bases from J, the junction kept 7 bases outside the gene matches. The CDR3 sequence is 16 residues long. Germline loops: CDR1 WSHSY, CDR2 SAAADI. The CDR3 DNA reads TGCGCCAGCAGTGAGTCTGGACTAGCGTTTGGGAATGAGCAGTTCTTC. Translated: CASSESGLAFGNEQFF.

This clonotype was seen repeatedly, ten times or more. The J gene is TRBJ2-7, the V gene TRBV7-2; D tentatively fits TRBD1 or TRBD2 (6 bases each). CDR3 size: 15 residues. Germline lookup yields CDR1 SGHTA and CDR2 FQGNSA. Trimming took off 4 bases at V and 0 bases at J, with 13 bases between the two ends. CDR3 coding DNA: TGTGCCAGCAGCTGGGTACCGGGGGCCTCCTACGAGCAGTACTTC. Protein sequence: CASSWVPGASYEQYF.

The chain is built from TRBV13 and TRBJ2-5; D possibly corresponds to TRBD2 (5 bases). This CDR3 contains 13 residues. Germline CDR1 is PRHDT and CDR2 is FYEKMQ (reference sequence). Trimming shortened V by 6 bases and J by 5 bases, and 13 bases separated the two germline ends. As DNA, the CDR3 is TGTGCCAGCAGTCTCAGAGGGAAGGAGACCCAGTACTTC. Translated: CASSLRGKETQYF.

This clonotype was seen just once. The chain joins TRBV7-8 to TRBJ2-7, with 7 bases matching TRBD1. This CDR3 contains 15 residues. Germline V gene sequence: CDR1 SGHVS, CDR2 FQNEAQ. Trimming at V came to 1 base and at J to 1 base, leaving 4 bases not matched to a gene. The CDR3 nucleotides are TGTGCCAGCAGCTTAGGGGTGACAGGGTCCTACGAGCAGTACTTC. Its translation is CASSLGVTGSYEQYF.

This clonotype was counted only a few times. The chain carries TRBV16 and TRBJ1-2, with a weak D call TRBD1 (6 bases). Germline assignment: CDR1 KGHSY and CDR2 FQNENV. The length of the CDR3 is 14 residues. V shed 6 bases and J shed 4 bases, with 15 bases lying between them. CDR3 bases: TGTGCCAGCAGACAGCTACAGGGAGGCTATGGCTACACCTTC. This encodes CASRQLQGGYGYTF.

This clonotype was seen many times. This chain connects TRBV4-1 to TRBJ2-5; 7 bases align to TRBD1. Losses at the gene ends were 2 bases for V and 1 base for J; bases not matched to a gene: 4. Germline V gene sequence: CDR1 MGHRA, CDR2 YSYEKL. The length of the CDR3 is 15 residues. The CDR3 bases are TGCGCCAGCAGCCAAACGGGACAGACCCAAGAGACCCAGTACTTC. Protein product: CASSQTGQTQETQYF.

The chain employs TRBV28 and TRBJ2-5, with 9 bases lining up with TRBD2. Trimming took 3 bases from V and 0 from J; bases not matched to a gene: 2. There are 15 residues in the CDR3. The germline V gene has CDR1 MDHEN and CDR2 SYDVKM. As DNA, the CDR3 is TGTGCCAGCAGTTTGACTAGCGGATACCAAGAGACCCAGTACTTC. Translated: CASSLTSGYQETQYF.

This clonotype has a count of ten or more. The chain recombines TRBV7-9 with TRBJ2-7; 10 bases fit TRBD1. V was clipped by 5 bases and J by 7 bases; unmatched bases: 14. CDR3 length equals 16 residues. Germline assignment: CDR1 SEHNR and CDR2 FQNEAQ (reference sequence). This chain's CDR3 is CASSQVPGQGSSEQYF. The DNA for the CDR3 is TGTGCCAGCAGCCAAGTACCGGGACAGGGGTCCTCAGAGCAGTACTTC.

In regard to this clonotype: It is likely a read error, because the conserved phenylalanine at the end of the CDR3 is missing. The rearrangement joins TRBV6-1 to TRBJ1-2, with 7 bases aligning to TRBD1. Trimming removed 8 bases from V and 4 bases from J; junction bases left unmatched: 10. Germline CDR1 reads MNHNS; CDR2 reads SASEGT. The CDR3 spans 14 residues. CDR3: CASQGGPNFYGYTS. CDR3 in DNA: TGTGCCAGCCAAGGGGGCCCTAACTTCTATGGCTACACCTCC.

This clonotype was seen repeatedly, ten times or more. This rearrangement joins TRBV28 to TRBJ2-1, with a possible D match to TRBD2 (5 bases). Germline-derived CDR1 and CDR2 are MDHEN and SYDVKM. V gave up 3 bases and J gave up 1 base, with 7 bases separating them. The CDR3 has 14 amino acids. This CDR3 is CASSFRGSYNEQFF. CDR3 sequence (DNA): TGTGCCAGCAGTTTTCGAGGGTCCTACAATGAGCAGTTCTTC.

This clonotype has at least ten counts. The genes are TRBV7-9 and TRBJ2-3; no reliable D call. Germline lookup yields CDR1 SEHNR and CDR2 FQNEAQ (reference sequence). V lost 5 bases to trimming and J lost 5 bases, with 5 bases between them. The CDR3 contains 11 residues. CDR3 sequence: CASSRGDTQYF. In DNA, the CDR3 is TGTGCCAGCAGCCGTGGAGATACGCAGTATTTT.